The following is a T cell receptor beta chain sequence with its context. The antigen it recognizes is unknown. Base qualities are not at hand, and no much larger clone is one base apart. The CDR3 regions of human TCRbeta chains were analyzed by immunosequencing. In the paper's pipeline: TCRs in the repertoires were matched against a reference library of SARS-CoV-2-specific TCRs that had been generated with the MIRA antigen-specificity platform. Breadth was defined as the fraction of unique TCRs that were SARS-CoV-2-associated, and depth was defined as the fraction of total T cells that were SARS-CoV-2-associated. Using the MIRA data, every spike-specific TCR was mapped to the spike region that the TCR reacted to and assigned to either a CD4 or a CD8 class. Log10-transformed breadth and depth values were compared by one-way ANOVA with Sidak's multiple comparisons tests. The clones in this table, taken by TCRdb from immuneACCESS, are in-frame only. Not every clone is retained; where verified, under half of the shortfall comes from an unresolved V gene, and the cause of the rest is unknown. Clone size and the V and J calls come from that table; the DNA yielded D and trimming. Within this sample are roughly 65,000 clones, with roughly 86% of them counted one time only. Of the sample, 7.8% is held by the ten largest clones.

This entry belongs to a study of T cell responses to AZD1222 COVID-19 vaccine (dated by TCRdb to about 2021). In the study overall: Because spike-specific TCR depth and breadth did not differ between the two schedules, AZD1222 recipients who got a second dose at roughly 4 weeks were pooled with those who got a second dose at roughly 12 weeks. A total of 230 to 250 trial participants underwent TCR sequencing, of whom roughly 210 received two doses of AZD1222 and around 25 received two doses of the MenACWY control vaccine. Enrollment into the trials was organized by age into subgroups of 18-55, 56-69 and 70-plus years, and those subgroups contained around 150, 28 and 57 TCR-sequenced participants, respectively.

The CDR1 and CDR2 encoded by the germline V gene are SGHTA and FQGTGA. The CDR3 contains 19 residues, cysteine and phenylalanine counted. The CDR3 DNA has 57 bases and is translated from base 1. Trimming removed 4 bases from V and 1 base from J; the gene matches leave 11 bases unexplained. Read against the paper, the sample's time point label means: baseline before first vaccination. Vaccinee samples came from UK trials COV001 and COV002, including a single-blind randomized controlled phase 2/3 trial of AZD1222 (ChAdOx1 nCoV-19) in healthy adults. For TCRbeta chain sequencing, PBMC samples were collected from trial participants at day 0 and at day 28 after the second dose. What the authors observed across the whole study: In the small 56-69-year group, the increase in depth fell short of significance, most likely because of low power. The whole spike protein was spanned by vaccine-associated CD4 TCRs, and dominant responses were seen in regions 160-218 and 743-854. Reportedly, almost half of the unique spike-specific TCRs recognized epitopes lying outside the regions that are mutated in the B.1.351 and B.1.1.7 variants. Participants were mostly white British, with more females than males. The authors suggested clonal diversity may have been underestimated. Because no samples from the day 14 peak response were available, repertoires could be characterized only after the peak T cell response. A significant rise in spike-specific TCR breadth and depth was observed after two AZD1222 doses relative to day 0 and relative to MenACWY recipients. Conclusions about previously exposed vaccinees were limited because only five to seven AZD1222 recipients were SARS-CoV-2 seropositive at baseline.

Material: peripheral blood, obtained on day 0 of AZD1222 vaccination. This clonotype was sampled from an adult in good health. This receptor chain uses TRBV7-3 and TRBJ1-5, with 12 bases matching TRBD1. CDR3 reads: CASSSIGTGGLYSNQPQHF. The DNA sequence follows: TGTGCCAGCAGCTCAATAGGGACAGGGGGCCTTTACAGCAATCAGCCCCAGCATTTT. The CDR3 plus the reference TRBV7-3 and TRBJ1-5 genes for the other parts give the full variable domain: GAGVSQTPSNKVTEKGKYVELRCDPISGHTALYWYRQSLGQGPEFLIYFQGTGAADDSGLPNDRFFAVRPEGSVSTLKIQRTERGDSAVYLCASSSIGTGGLYSNQPQHFGDGTRLSIL.